A single sample gave rise to the 10 T cell receptor beta chains below, sequenced in a study of cytomegalovirus exposure and HLA in healthy donors. This PCR relied on a set of 60 Vbeta primers and 13 Jbeta primers. Here immunoSEQ multiplex PCR was the method, and the copy in TCRdb shows in-frame clones only, minus some. Of 180,000 or so clones listed, roughly 74% are singletons. The sample was PBMCs. These receptors all stem from a female donor in good health and CMV-seronegative.

The V and J genes are TRBV6-5 and TRBJ1-4, with a weak D call TRBD1 (5 bases). This CDR3 spans 13 amino acids. Trimming took off 6 bases at V and 6 bases at J, with 11 bases between the two ends. Germline V gene data show CDR1 as MNHEY and CDR2 as SVGAGI. The CDR3 loop is CASRRGEYEKLFF. Written as DNA, the CDR3 is TGTGCCAGCAGGCGGGGGGAGTATGAAAAACTGTTTTTT.

V is TRBV5-4 and J is TRBJ2-7, with TRBD1 identical over 8 bases. V lost 3 bases and J lost 7; bases outside the gene matches: 12. The CDR3 is made up of 15 amino acids. Germline V lookup: CDR1 SGHNT, CDR2 YYREEE (reference sequence). The CDR3 here is CASSSGTGAHGEQYF. In DNA form, the CDR3 reads TGTGCCAGCAGCTCCGGGACAGGAGCCCATGGTGAGCAGTACTTC.

The DNA of the CDR3 is TGTGCCAGCAGTTTACCTAGACAGGGTCGGTATGGCTACACCTTC. Translation gives CASSLPRQGRYGYTF. The chain is built from TRBV28 and TRBJ1-2; TRBD1 agrees at 7 bases. CDR1 MDHEN and CDR2 SYDVKM come from the germline V gene. The trim removed 2 bases at V and 5 bases at J, leaving 8 bases unmatched. The CDR3 has 15 amino acids.

Only a few counts were recorded for this clone. This chain connects TRBV14 to TRBJ1-6; TRBD1 might be the D (5 bases). Germline CDR1 and CDR2: SGHDN and FVKESK. V shed 4 bases and J shed 9 bases, with 13 bases lying between them. The length of the CDR3 is 14 residues. CDR3 loop: CASSRAGSGSPLHF. The CDR3 DNA reads TGTGCCAGCAGCCGTGCAGGGTCTGGTTCACCCCTCCACTTT. Full variable domain (remainder filled in from reference TRBV14 and TRBJ1-6): EAGVTQFPSHSVIEKGQTVTLRCDPISGHDNLYWYRRVMGKEIKFLLHFVKESKQDESGMPNNRFLAERTGGTYSTLKVQPAELEDSGVYFCASSRAGSGSPLHFGNGTRLTVT.

The chain couples TRBV2 to TRBJ2-3; possible D gene TRBD1, 6 bases. V lost 8 bases and J lost 0, with 9 bases in between. Germline values: CDR1 SNHLY, CDR2 FYNNEI. This CDR3 comprises 13 residues. In DNA, the CDR3 is TGTGCCAGCCCGGGACAAAGCACAGATACGCAGTATTTT. Amino acid sequence: CASPGQSTDTQYF.

Only one count was recorded for this clone. The CDR3 sequence: CASSLWGGLNTEAFF. CDR3 coding DNA: TGTGCCAGCAGCTTGTGGGGGGGCCTGAACACTGAAGCTTTCTTT. J is TRBJ1-1 and V is TRBV5-8; D possibly corresponds to TRBD1 (6 bases). With 1 base removed from V and 0 bases from J, the gap between germline ends came to 10 bases. Germline V gives CDR1 SGHTS, CDR2 YDEGEE. This CDR3 is 15 amino acids long.

CDR3 in DNA: TGCGCCAGCAGCTACCGACAGGGACTAGACAATGAGCAGTTCTTC. This translates into CASSYRQGLDNEQFF. This chain links TRBV5-1 with TRBJ2-1, with D possibly being TRBD2 (8 bases). In germline, CDR1 is SGHRS, CDR2 YFSETQ. The CDR3 spans 15 residues. V lost 3 bases and J lost 5, with 15 bases in between.

The V and J genes are TRBV4-1 and TRBJ2-1; 8 nucleotides agree with TRBD2. The CDR3 length is 16 residues. V was pared by 1 base and J by 7 bases, with 9 bases of the junction left unmatched. The germline CDR1 and CDR2 sequences are MGHRA and YSYEKL. The CDR3 sequence is CASSQVVGGLVNEQFF. CDR3 in DNA: TGCGCCAGCAGCCAAGTTGTAGGGGGACTAGTAAATGAGCAGTTCTTC.

The V call is TRBV12-5, the J call TRBJ2-1; 7 bases map to TRBD1. J was trimmed by 5 bases and V by 6 bases; bases with no gene match: 16. Germline values: CDR1 LGHNT, CDR2 FRNRAP. There are 17 residues in the CDR3. The DNA of the CDR3 is TGTGCTAGTGGCCGCGTCATGGGCAGGGGGAGTAACAATGAGCAGTTCTTC. Its translation is CASGRVMGRGSNNEQFF.

The chain has TRBV18 and TRBJ2-7; perhaps TRBD1 as D (6 bases). The CDR3 totals 16 residues. CDR1 is KGHSH, CDR2 LQKENI, per germline. Deletions cut 6 bases from V and 1 base from J, with 19 bases between. The CDR3 DNA is TGTGCCAGCTCCCCGGGCTACAGGGTAAGGTCCTACGAGCAGTACTTC. Protein: CASSPGYRVRSYEQYF.